This T cell receptor beta chain was captured in a study of T cell responses to AZD1222 COVID-19 vaccine. General study findings and limits: Mostly white British, mostly female donors; authors suggested clonal diversity may be underestimated. The span of vaccine-associated CD4 TCRs extended across spike, with dominance at 160-218 and 743-854.

Sequenced by immunoSEQ multiplex PCR; TCRdb stores in-frame clones only, minus some. The data show over 130,000 clones, about 88% seen once. The CDR3 spans 14 residues. Germline assignment: CDR1 SGHVS and CDR2 FQNEAQ. Trimming cost V 4 bases and J 7 bases; bases outside gene matches: 9. With respect to this clone: Its antigen is not known.

The clonotype originates from an adult in good health. Sequences were derived from peripheral blood, sampled on day 0 of AZD1222 vaccination. J is TRBJ1-1 and V is TRBV7-8, with 7 bases aligning to TRBD1. In DNA, the CDR3 is TGTGCCAGCAGCTCATGGAGGGGGCACATTGAAGCTTTCTTT. Encoded protein: CASSSWRGHIEAFF.